The rows below give T cell receptor beta chains drawn from one sample of a study of read filtering for tumor transcriptome and immune sequencing. In TCRdb, the reads were re-called with MiXCR into one record per CDR3 protein. The sample records over 40,000 distinct CDR3 sequences, about an eighth being singletons. Specimen: a population of CD138-negative cells sorted from bone marrow. The receptors stem from a donor aged 40 or over with multiple myeloma. Each CDR3 is given with its conserved first and last residue. A D gene is named only where the DNA matches it firmly. A clone size is listed for some rows: how often the clone was seen (once, few, many), or a class if it is expanded.

J,V,size,D,CDR3,DNA
TRBJ2-3,TRBV20-1,many,.,CSAIRSSDTQYF,TGCAGTGCTATCCGGTCCTCAGATACGCAGTATTTT
TRBJ1-2,TRBV20-1,many,.,CSAPPATNYGYTF,TGCAGTGCACCCCCCGCAACCAACTATGGCTACACCTTC
TRBJ1-1,TRBV5-1,many,.,CASSQRGPVNTEAFF,TGCGCCAGCAGCCAAAGGGGCCCAGTGAACACTGAAGCTTTCTTT
TRBJ1-1,TRBV12-3/TRBV12-4,many,.,CASSLLDNKAFF,TGTGCCAGCAGTTTGTTGGACAACAAAGCTTTCTTT
TRBJ2-7,TRBV29-1,many,.,CSVSTDYEQYF,TGCAGCGTTTCGACGGACTACGAGCAGTACTTC
TRBJ2-3,TRBV11-3,many,TRBD2,CASSLVRTSGMTDTQYF,TGTGCCAGCAGCCTAGTGAGGACTAGCGGGATGACAGATACGCAGTATTTT
TRBJ2-2,TRBV7-9,few,.,CASSLSSEYTGELFF,TGTGCCAGCAGCTTAAGTAGCGAATACACCGGGGAGCTGTTTTTT
TRBJ1-1,TRBV6-2/TRBV6-3,few,.,CASRQGGMNTEAFF,TGTGCCAGCAGGCAGGGAGGCATGAACACTGAAGCTTTCTTT
TRBJ2-5,TRBV7-9,many,.,CASSSPSAGETQYF,TGTGCCAGCAGCTCACCCTCGGCGGGGGAGACCCAGTACTTC
TRBJ2-2,TRBV7-6,.,TRBD2,CASSLTSGRNTGELFF,TGTGCCAGCAGCCTTACTAGCGGGAGGAACACCGGGGAGCTGTTTTTT
TRBJ2-2,TRBV6-1,many,TRBD2,CASSGLAGGTGELFF,TGTGCCAGCAGTGGACTAGCGGGTGGGACCGGGGAGCTGTTTTTT
TRBJ2-1,TRBV28,many,TRBD2,CASSPGTSDNNEQFF,TGTGCCAGCAGCCCCGGGACTAGCGACAACAATGAGCAGTTCTTC
TRBJ2-2,TRBV5-1,many,.,CASSLVQTGELFF,TGCGCCAGCAGCTTGGTACAGACCGGGGAGCTGTTTTTT
TRBJ2-3,TRBV20-1,many,TRBD2,CSARDIAGTSGSTDTQYF,TGCAGTGCTAGAGATATCGCGGGGACTAGCGGGAGCACAGATACGCAGTATTTT
TRBJ2-3,TRBV19,many,.,CASSPRETLGTDTQYF,TGTGCCAGTAGTCCCCGCGAAACCCTGGGCACAGATACGCAGTATTTT
TRBJ2-1,TRBV19,medium-sized,TRBD2,CASSSLLADQYNEQFF,TGTGCCAGTAGCAGCCTTCTAGCGGACCAATACAATGAGCAGTTCTTC
TRBJ2-1,TRBV6-2/TRBV6-3,many,TRBD2,CASSFLAGRENEQFF,TGTGCCAGCAGTTTCCTAGCGGGACGGGAGAATGAGCAGTTCTTC
TRBJ1-1,TRBV18,many,.,CASSPGLNSNTEAFF,TGTGCCAGCTCACCGGGGTTGAATTCTAACACTGAAGCTTTCTTT
TRBJ1-1,TRBV6-1,many,.,CASSDQGGGEAFF,TGTGCCAGCAGTGACCAAGGAGGGGGTGAAGCTTTCTTT